This TCR beta chain was observed in a study of cytomegalovirus exposure and HLA in healthy donors. Study information: Of 300 to 450 genotyped donors, 81% clustered with self-reported Caucasian donors. Study-wide points: A later analysis linked a missense DCLRE1C variant to TCR beta V- and J-gene trimming. In a later analysis, common viral pathogens appeared linked to several of the most significant clusters.

Germline CDR1 is SGHTA and CDR2 is FQGNSA. The CDR3 has 14 residues. With 60 Vbeta and 13 Jbeta primers, the PCR was carried out. Some clones are missing from TCRdb's copy, which holds only in-frame ones; the method was immunoSEQ multiplex PCR. The table includes about 73,000 clones, 75% detected once. Points on this clone: No antigen is known for it.

The receptor's source is a man between 65 and 85 years old in good health and CMV-seronegative. This chain links TRBV7-2 with TRBJ2-5; D perhaps matches TRBD2 (5 bases). The DNA end lines up better with TRBJ2-7; the J call may be wrong. The material sequenced was PBMCs. Written as DNA, the CDR3 is TGTGCCAGCAGCTTAGGAGGACTCTCTTACGAGCAGTACTTC. Amino acid sequence: CASSLGGLSYEQYF.